This entry is about one TCR beta chain. Its specificity is not known. The data derive from a study of cytomegalovirus exposure and HLA in healthy donors. In germline, CDR1 is SGHTA, CDR2 FQGTGA. The CDR3 spans 15 residues. The trim removed 5 bases at V and 8 bases at J, leaving 9 bases unmatched. Study-wide findings and caveats: A prior analysis recorded that most TCR beta V segments were productive about 87% or about 30% of the time.

The PCR contained 60 Vbeta and 13 Jbeta primers. Only in-frame clones appear in the TCRdb table, and some are missing; sequencing was by immunoSEQ multiplex PCR. The sample consists of some 250,000 clones, about 81% of them appearing once. The source is a woman aged 40 to 49 in good health and CMV-seropositive. The sample comprised PBMCs. The chain combines TRBV7-3 with TRBJ2-1; TRBD1 agrees at 10 bases. The CDR3 DNA reads TGTGCCAGCAGCCCCCGGACAGGGGGTTCCGATGAGCAGTTCTTC. It yields the protein CASSPRTGGSDEQFF.